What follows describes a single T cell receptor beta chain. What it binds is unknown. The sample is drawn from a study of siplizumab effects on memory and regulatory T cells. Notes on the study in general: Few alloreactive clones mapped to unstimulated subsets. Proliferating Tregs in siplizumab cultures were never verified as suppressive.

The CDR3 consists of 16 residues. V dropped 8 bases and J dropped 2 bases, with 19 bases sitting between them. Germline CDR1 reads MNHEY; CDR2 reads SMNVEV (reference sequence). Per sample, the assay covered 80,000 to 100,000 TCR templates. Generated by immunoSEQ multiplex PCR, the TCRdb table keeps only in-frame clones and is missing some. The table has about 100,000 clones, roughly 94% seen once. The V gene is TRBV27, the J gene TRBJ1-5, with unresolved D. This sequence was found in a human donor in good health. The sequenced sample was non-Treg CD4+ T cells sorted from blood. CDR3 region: CASSTTLRVGNQPQHF. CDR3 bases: TGTGCCAGCTCTACGACCCTGAGGGTCGGCAATCAGCCCCAGCATTTT.